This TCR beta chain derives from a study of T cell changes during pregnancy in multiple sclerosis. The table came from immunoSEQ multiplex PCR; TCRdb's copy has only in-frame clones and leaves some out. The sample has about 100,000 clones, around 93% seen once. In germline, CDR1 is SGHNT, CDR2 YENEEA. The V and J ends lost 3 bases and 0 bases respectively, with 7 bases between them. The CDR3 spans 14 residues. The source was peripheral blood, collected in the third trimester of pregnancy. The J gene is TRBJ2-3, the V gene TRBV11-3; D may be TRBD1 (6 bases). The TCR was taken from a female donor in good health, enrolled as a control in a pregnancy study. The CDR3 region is CASSFGQSTDTQYF. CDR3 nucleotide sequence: TGTGCCAGCAGCTTCGGACAGAGCACAGATACGCAGTATTTT.